This TCR beta chain was recovered during a study of blood T cell repertoires in COVID-19. Overall study context: Acute and convalescent COVID-19 specimens originated in the United States, Italy and Spain. T cells, B-cell-depleted T cells, or PBMCs provided the cDNA or gDNA that served as material.

There are 14 residues in the CDR3. Unmatched junction bases numbered 6, after V lost 2 bases and J lost 7 bases. In germline, CDR1 is SGHDT, CDR2 YYEEEE. Methods used by the authors: Amplification with reference gene primers provided the estimates of nucleated cell counts. Produced via immunoSEQ multiplex PCR; TCRdb's table is partial and in-frame only. V, J and clone size are those of that table, while D and trimming were read from the DNA. Among roughly 64,000 clones listed, 86% were seen once. The rearrangement joins TRBV5-6 to TRBJ1-2; 9 nucleotides agree with TRBD1. This sequence was found in a man aged 45-65 years with active COVID-19. Material for sequencing was peripheral blood. CDR3 coding DNA: TGTGCCAGCAGCTTATCTCCGGGACAGGGTGGCTACACCTTC. Its translation: CASSLSPGQGGYTF.